This T cell receptor beta chain was found in a study of cytomegalovirus exposure and HLA in healthy donors. 60 Vbeta and 13 Jbeta primers were used in PCR. In the source study's methods: Per a later analysis, the number of unique TCR beta chains was approximately 73 million, of which some 9.9 million were shared. Assay: immunoSEQ multiplex PCR; the TCRdb copy retains only in-frame clones and omits some. D and trimming were read from the DNA, whereas the V and J calls and clone size are those reported in that table. The table records about 83,000 clones, 70% to 85% of them present only once. The CDR3 is 18 residues long. Per germline, CDR1 SGHRS and CDR2 YFSETQ. Germline trimming cut 2 bases from V and 3 bases from J; bases unmatched to any gene: 15. Note on this clone: Its antigen is unknown.

Findings and caveats of the study: Productive rates of about 87% or about 30% were seen for most TCR beta V segments in an earlier analysis. A later analysis linked a missense variant in DCLRE1C to the trimming of TCR beta V and J genes.

The chain couples TRBV5-1 to TRBJ2-5, with 8 positions matching TRBD2. The specimen sequenced was PBMCs. This clonotype originated in a man aged 60 to 75 in good health and CMV-seronegative. DNA for the CDR3: TGCGCCAGCAGCTTTGAAGGGAGCGGGAGTATATTAAAAGAGACCCAGTACTTC. Protein sequence: CASSFEGSGSILKETQYF.